This TCR beta chain is from a study of T-cell memory formation after mild COVID-19. Background on the study: Each donor largely had its own TCR clusters. Study-level points and caveats: Mainly in CM and EM were contracting CD4+ clones; CD8+ were in EMRA. Later expanders leaned toward CD4+, whereas clones contracting from day 15 to 85 were balanced CD4/CD8.

TCRdb analysed the 5' RACE reads with MiXCR anew, one entry per CDR3 protein. There are tens of thousands of distinct CDR3 sequences in the sample; 12% occur only once, and roughly 22% lies in the top ten. CDR1 is MNHNY and CDR2 is SVGAGI in the germline V gene (reference sequence). The CDR3 runs 12 residues. J was trimmed by 9 bases and V by 3 bases; bases with no gene match: 5. This clonotype was observed many times. Its antigen is unknown. The TCR sequence derives from a man younger than 30 who had mild COVID-19 (a few samples of this study predate the infection). Cell type and time point are not known. What was sequenced was PBMCs or a T cell subset sorted from them (not recorded which). This chain connects TRBV6-6 to TRBJ2-7, with 7 bases matching TRBD1. As DNA, the CDR3 is TGTGCCAGCAGTTATCCGACAGGGTCGCAGTACTTC. Residues: CASSYPTGSQYF.